This TCR beta chain is drawn from a study of identical twins. The ends were cut back, 7 bases at V and 6 bases at J, with 13 bases in the middle. The CDR3 has 13 amino acids. Addition of a universal primer site occurred through template switching, and cDNA carried unique molecular identifiers. TCRdb independently ran MiXCR on the 5' RACE reads; one entry per CDR3 protein. The sample includes 200,000 to 250,000 distinct CDR3 sequences, approximately 8% of them seen just once. In the case of this clonotype: Its antigen remains unidentified.

The study, taken as a whole, reports: Beta out-of-frame sequences displayed a weaker excess of sharing between twins.

These sequences were also reported in another study, on yellow fever vaccine responses in identical twins. From that report: Each twin's T cell response to the vaccine was reported to look partly convergent and partly personalized.

This sequence originates from a woman aged 18-29 years in good health. The chain combines TRBV12-3 or TRBV12-4 with TRBJ2-1; D is tentatively TRBD1 or TRBD2 (5 bases each). Sequencing was done on a sample of CD8+ T cells sorted from blood. The CDR3 spells CASTQGRINEQFF. CDR3 sequence (DNA): TGTGCCAGCACCCAGGGACGGATCAATGAGCAGTTCTTC.